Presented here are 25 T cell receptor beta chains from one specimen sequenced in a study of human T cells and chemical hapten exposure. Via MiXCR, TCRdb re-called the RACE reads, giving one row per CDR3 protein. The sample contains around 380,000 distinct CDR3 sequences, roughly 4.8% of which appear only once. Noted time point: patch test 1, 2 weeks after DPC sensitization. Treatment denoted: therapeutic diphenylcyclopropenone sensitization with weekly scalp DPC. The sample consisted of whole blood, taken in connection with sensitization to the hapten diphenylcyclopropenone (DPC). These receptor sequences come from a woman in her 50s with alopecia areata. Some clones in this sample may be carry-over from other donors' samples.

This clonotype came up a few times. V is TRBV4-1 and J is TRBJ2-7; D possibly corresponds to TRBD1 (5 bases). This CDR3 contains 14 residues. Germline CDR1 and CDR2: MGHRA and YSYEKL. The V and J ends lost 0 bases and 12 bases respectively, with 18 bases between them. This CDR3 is CASSQERTFQSRYF. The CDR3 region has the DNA TGCGCCAGCAGCCAAGAAAGGACATTTCAATCGAGGTACTTC.

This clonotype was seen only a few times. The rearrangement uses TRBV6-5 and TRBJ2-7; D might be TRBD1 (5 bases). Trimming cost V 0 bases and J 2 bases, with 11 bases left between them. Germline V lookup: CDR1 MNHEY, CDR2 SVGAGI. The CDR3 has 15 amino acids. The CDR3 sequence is CASSYSQTAPYEQYF. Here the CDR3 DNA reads TGTGCCAGCAGTTACTCGCAGACAGCTCCCTACGAGCAGTACTTC.

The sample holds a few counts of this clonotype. The DNA for the CDR3 is TGTGCCAGCAGCTTAGGGACTCTAGGGGATGAGCAGTTCTTC. Amino acid sequence: CASSLGTLGDEQFF. The chain couples TRBV13 to TRBJ2-1; TRBD1 might be the D (5 bases). Trimming removed 0 bases at V and 8 bases at J, with 11 bases between. This CDR3 region has 14 residues. Germline CDR1 is PRHDT and CDR2 is FYEKMQ (reference sequence).

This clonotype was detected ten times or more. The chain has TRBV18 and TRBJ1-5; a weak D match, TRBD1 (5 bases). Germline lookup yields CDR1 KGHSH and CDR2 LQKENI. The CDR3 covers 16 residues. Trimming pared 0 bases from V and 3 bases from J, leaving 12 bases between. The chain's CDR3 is CASSPPGTGSNQPQHF. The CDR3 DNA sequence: TGTGCCAGCTCACCACCGGGGACGGGGTCCAATCAGCCCCAGCATTTT.

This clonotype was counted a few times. Here the CDR3 reads CSAPPDRGLADEQFF. DNA of the CDR3: TGCAGTGCTCCCCCGGACAGGGGACTTGCGGATGAGCAGTTCTTC. The chain has TRBV20-1 and TRBJ2-1, with TRBD1 identical over 9 bases. The germline V gene has CDR1 DFQATT and CDR2 SNEGSKA (reference sequence). V lost 5 bases and J lost 8; bases outside the gene matches: 13. The CDR3 length is 15 residues.

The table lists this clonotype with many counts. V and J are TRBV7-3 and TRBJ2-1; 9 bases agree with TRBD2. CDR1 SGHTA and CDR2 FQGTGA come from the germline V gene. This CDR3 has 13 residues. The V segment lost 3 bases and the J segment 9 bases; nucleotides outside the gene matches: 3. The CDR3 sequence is CASSLLAGSEQFF. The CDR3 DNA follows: TGTGCCAGCAGCTTGCTAGCGGGGTCTGAGCAGTTCTTC.

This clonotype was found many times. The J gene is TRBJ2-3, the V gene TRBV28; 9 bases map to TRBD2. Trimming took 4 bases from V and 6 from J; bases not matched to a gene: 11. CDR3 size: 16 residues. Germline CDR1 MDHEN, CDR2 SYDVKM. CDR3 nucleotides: TGTGCCAGCAGTTCCCCGGCAGCGGGAGGAGGCGATACGCAGTATTTT. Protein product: CASSSPAAGGGDTQYF.

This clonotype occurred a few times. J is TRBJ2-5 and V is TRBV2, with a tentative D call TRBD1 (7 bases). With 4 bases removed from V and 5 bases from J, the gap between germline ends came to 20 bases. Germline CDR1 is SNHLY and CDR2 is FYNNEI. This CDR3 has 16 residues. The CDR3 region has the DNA TGTGCCAGCAGTGGAAACCTACAGGGGAGGATGGAGACCCAGTACTTC. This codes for CASSGNLQGRMETQYF.

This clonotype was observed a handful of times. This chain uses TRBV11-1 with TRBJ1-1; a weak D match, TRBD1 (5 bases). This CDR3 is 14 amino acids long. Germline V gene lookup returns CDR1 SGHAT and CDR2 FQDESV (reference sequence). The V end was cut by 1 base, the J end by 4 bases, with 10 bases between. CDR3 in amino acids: CASSLVEGVTEAFF. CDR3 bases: TGTGCCAGCAGCTTAGTCGAAGGGGTCACTGAAGCTTTCTTT.

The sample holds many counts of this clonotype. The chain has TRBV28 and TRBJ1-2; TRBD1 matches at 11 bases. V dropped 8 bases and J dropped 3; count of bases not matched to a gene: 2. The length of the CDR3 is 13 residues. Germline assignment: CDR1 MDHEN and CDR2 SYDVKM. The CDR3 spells CASRTGGDYGYTF. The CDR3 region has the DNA TGTGCCAGCCGGACAGGGGGCGACTATGGCTACACCTTC.

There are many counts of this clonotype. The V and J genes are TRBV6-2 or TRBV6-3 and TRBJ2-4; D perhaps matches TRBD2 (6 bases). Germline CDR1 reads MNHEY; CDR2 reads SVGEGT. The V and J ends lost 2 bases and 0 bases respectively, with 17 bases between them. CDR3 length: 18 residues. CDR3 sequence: CASSYHGTSYLAKNIQYF. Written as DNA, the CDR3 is TGTGCCAGCAGTTACCACGGGACTTCCTACCTAGCCAAAAACATTCAGTACTTC.

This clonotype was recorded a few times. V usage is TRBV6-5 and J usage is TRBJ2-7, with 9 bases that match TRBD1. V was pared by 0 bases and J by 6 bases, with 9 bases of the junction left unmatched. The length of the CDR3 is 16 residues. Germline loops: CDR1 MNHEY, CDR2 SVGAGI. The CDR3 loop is CASSYSFTGQGVEQYF. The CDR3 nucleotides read TGTGCCAGCAGTTACTCCTTTACGGGACAGGGTGTCGAGCAGTACTTC.

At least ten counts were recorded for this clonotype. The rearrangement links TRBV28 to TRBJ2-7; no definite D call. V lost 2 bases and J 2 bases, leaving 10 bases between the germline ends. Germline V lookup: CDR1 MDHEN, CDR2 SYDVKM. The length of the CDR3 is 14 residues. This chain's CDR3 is CASSLVDGPYEQYF. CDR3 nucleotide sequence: TGTGCCAGCAGTTTAGTTGACGGACCCTACGAGCAGTACTTC.

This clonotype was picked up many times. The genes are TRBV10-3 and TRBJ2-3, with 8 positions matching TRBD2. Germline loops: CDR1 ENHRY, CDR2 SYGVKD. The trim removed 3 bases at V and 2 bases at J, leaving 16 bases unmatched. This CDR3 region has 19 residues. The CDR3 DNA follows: TGTGCCATCAGTGAAAGTGGAGGAGCGGGAGCTCCGAACACAGATACGCAGTATTTT. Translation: CAISESGGAGAPNTDTQYF.

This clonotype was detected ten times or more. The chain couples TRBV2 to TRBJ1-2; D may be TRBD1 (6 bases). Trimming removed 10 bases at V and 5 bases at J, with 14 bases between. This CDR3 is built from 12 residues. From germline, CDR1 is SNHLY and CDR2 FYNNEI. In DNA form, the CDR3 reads TGTGCCACCATGGACAGAACATATGGCTACACCTTC. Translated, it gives CATMDRTYGYTF. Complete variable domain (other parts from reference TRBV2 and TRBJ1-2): EPEVTQTPSHQVTQMGQEVILRCVPISNHLYFYWYRQILGQKVEFLVSFYNNEISEKSEIFDDQFSVERPDGSNFTLKIRSTKLEDSAMYFCATMDRTYGYTFGSGTRLTVV.

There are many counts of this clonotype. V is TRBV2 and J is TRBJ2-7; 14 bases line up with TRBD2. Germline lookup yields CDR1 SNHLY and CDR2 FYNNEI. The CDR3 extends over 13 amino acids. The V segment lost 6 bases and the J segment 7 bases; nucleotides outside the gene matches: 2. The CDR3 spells CASSGLAGGEQYF. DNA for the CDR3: TGTGCCAGCAGCGGACTAGCGGGGGGTGAGCAGTACTTC.

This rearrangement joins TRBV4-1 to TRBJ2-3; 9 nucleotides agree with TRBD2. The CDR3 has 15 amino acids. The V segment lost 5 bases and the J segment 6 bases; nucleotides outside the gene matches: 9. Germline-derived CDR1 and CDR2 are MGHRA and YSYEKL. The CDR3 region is CASSVRGLAYDTQYF. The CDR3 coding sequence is TGCGCCAGCAGCGTTCGCGGACTAGCGTACGATACGCAGTATTTT.

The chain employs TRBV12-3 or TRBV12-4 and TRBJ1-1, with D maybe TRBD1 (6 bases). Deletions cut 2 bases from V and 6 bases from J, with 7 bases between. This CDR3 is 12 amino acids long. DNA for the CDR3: TGTGCCAGCAGTTTATGGGGGCCTGAAGCTTTCTTT. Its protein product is CASSLWGPEAFF.

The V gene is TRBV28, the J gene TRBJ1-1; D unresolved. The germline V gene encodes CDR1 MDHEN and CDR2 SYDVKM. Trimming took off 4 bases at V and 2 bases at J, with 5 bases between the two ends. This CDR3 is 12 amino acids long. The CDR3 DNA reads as TGTGCCAGCAGTTCTGATAACACTGAAGCTTTCTTT. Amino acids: CASSSDNTEAFF.

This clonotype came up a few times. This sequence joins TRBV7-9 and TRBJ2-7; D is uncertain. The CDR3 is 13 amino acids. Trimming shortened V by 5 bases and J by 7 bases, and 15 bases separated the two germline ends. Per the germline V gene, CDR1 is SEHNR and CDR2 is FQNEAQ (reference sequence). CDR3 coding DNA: TGTGCCAGCAGCAGCCCCCGGATACGGGAGCAGTACTTC. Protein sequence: CASSSPRIREQYF. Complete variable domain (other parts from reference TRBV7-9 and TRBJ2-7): DTGVSQNPRHKITKRGQNVTFRCDPISEHNRLYWYRQTLGQGPEFLTYFQNEAQLEKSRLLSDRFSAERPKGSFSTLEIQRTEQGDSAMYLCASSSPRIREQYFGPGTRLTVT.

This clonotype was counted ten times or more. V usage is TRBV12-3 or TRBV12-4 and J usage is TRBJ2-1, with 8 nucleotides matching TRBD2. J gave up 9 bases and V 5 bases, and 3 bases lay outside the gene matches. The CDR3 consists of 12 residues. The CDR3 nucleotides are TGTGCCAGCAGTGGGACTAGTTTTGAGCAGTTCTTC. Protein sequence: CASSGTSFEQFF.

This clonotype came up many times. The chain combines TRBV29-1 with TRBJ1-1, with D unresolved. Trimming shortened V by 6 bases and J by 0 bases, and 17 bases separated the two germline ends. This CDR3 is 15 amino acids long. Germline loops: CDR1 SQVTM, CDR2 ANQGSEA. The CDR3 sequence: CSVHHVAAMNTEAFF. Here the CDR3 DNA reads TGCAGCGTCCACCATGTTGCGGCGATGAACACTGAAGCTTTCTTT.

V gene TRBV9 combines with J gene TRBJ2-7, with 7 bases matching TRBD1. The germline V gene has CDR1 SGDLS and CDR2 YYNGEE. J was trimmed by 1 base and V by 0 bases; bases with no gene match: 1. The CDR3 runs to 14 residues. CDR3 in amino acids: CASSVETGSYEQYF. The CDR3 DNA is TGTGCCAGCAGCGTAGAGACAGGGTCCTACGAGCAGTACTTC.

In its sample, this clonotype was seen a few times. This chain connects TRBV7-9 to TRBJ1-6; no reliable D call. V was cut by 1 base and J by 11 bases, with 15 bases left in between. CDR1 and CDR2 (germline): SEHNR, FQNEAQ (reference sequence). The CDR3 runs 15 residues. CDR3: CASSLETSVRAPLHF. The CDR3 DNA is TGTGCCAGCAGCTTAGAGACGTCAGTTCGGGCACCCCTCCACTTT.

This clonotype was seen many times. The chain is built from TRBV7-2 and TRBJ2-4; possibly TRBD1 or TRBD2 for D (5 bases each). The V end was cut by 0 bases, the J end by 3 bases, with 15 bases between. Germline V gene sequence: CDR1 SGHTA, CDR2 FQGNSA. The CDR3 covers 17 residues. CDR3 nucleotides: TGTGCCAGCAGCTTAGCGCTTGGGGGTATCGGCAAAAACATTCAGTACTTC. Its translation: CASSLALGGIGKNIQYF. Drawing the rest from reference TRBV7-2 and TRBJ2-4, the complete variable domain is GAGVSQSPSNKVTEKGKDVELRCDPISGHTALYWYRQSLGQGLEFLIYFQGNSAPDKSGLPSDRFSAERTGGSVSTLTIQRTQQEDSAVYLCASSLALGGIGKNIQYFGAGTRLSVL.